These T cell receptor beta chains were read from a single sample in a study of cytomegalovirus exposure and HLA in healthy donors. Clones were sequenced by immunoSEQ multiplex PCR, and TCRdb holds only the in-frame ones, with some missing. The table records approximately 90,000 clones, under 80% of them present only once. The specimen was PBMCs. Receptors originate from a woman in her twenties or thirties in good health and CMV-seronegative. Both conserved end residues are part of each CDR3. The D gene is left open where the match is weak. Size values are once, few and many counts, or a class for expanded clones, and some rows have none.

d_call	clone_size	v_call	j_call	cdr3_nt	cdr3_aa
TRBD1	.	TRBV7-9	TRBJ2-5	TGTGCCAGCAGTCCATTCAGGGGGCGAGAGACCCAGTACTTC	CASSPFRGRETQYF
.	.	TRBV29-1	TRBJ1-1	TGCAGCACACCTCGCCTGGGGGAGGTCACTGAAGCTTTCTTT	CSTPRLGEVTEAFF
.	few	TRBV30	TRBJ2-5	TGTGCCTGTACACAGGGGGGGGAGACCCAGTACTTC	CACTQGGETQYF
.	once	TRBV2	TRBJ1-2	TGTGCCAGCAGTGGAGCGGCAGGGGCTAACTATGGCTACACCTTC	CASSGAAGANYGYTF
TRBD1	.	TRBV7-9	TRBJ2-2	TGTGCCAGCAGGGCGGGACAGGCAGCCTTTCACACCGGGGAGCTGTTTTTT	CASRAGQAAFHTGELFF
.	.	TRBV25-1	TRBJ1-2	TGTGCCAGCTCGGGGGGTTGGGGCTACACCTTC	CASSGGWGYTF
.	.	TRBV7-2	TRBJ2-2	TGTGCCAGCAGCTTTAGCGCTTCTCGGGCGGTTGGCTCCGGGGAGCTGTTTTTT	CASSFSASRAVGSGELFF
TRBD2	.	TRBV5-1	TRBJ2-1	TGCGCCAGCAGCTGGGGACTAGCGGGAAACAATGAGCAGTTCTTC	CASSWGLAGNNEQFF
TRBD1	few	TRBV7-2	TRBJ1-5	TGTGCCAGCAGCTTAGGCAGGGGGCATCGGCAGCCCCAGCATTTT	CASSLGRGHRQPQHF
.	.	TRBV29-1	TRBJ2-1	TGCAGCGTTCTTAGGGGCAATGAGCAGTTCTTC	CSVLRGNEQFF
TRBD2	few	TRBV7-6	TRBJ2-3	TGTGCCAGCAGCTTCGGGACTACCCGCACAGATACGCAGTATTTT	CASSFGTTRTDTQYF
.	few	TRBV9	TRBJ2-1	TGTGCCAGCAGCGGACCCGGACTCCACAATGAGCAGTTCTTC	CASSGPGLHNEQFF
.	.	TRBV15	TRBJ1-5	TGTGCCACCAGCAGAGTTGGCGGAAATCAGCCCCAGCATTTT	CATSRVGGNQPQHF
.	.	TRBV21-1	TRBJ2-6	TGTGCCAGCAGCAAACCCCGACCGGGGGAGGCACACAGCTCTGGGGCCAACGTCCTGACTTTC	CASSKPRPGEAHSSGANVLTF
TRBD1	few	TRBV19	TRBJ2-2	TGTGCCAGTAGGCCGACAGGGGAAATCGGGGAGCTGTTTTTT	CASRPTGEIGELFF
.	.	TRBV12-5	TRBJ1-5	TGTGCTAGTGGTTTTGGCGGAAATCAGCCCCAGCATTTT	CASGFGGNQPQHF
.	few	TRBV6-1	TRBJ2-1	TGTGCCAGCGGATCAAACGGGGTCTTC	CASGSNGVF
.	.	TRBV5-1	TRBJ2-3	TGCGCCAGCAGCTTGGTGGACTCGACAGATACGCAGTATTTT	CASSLVDSTDTQYF
TRBD2	few	TRBV5-1	TRBJ2-1	TGCGCCAGCAGCCCGGGACTAGCGGGAAACAATGAGCAGTTCTTC	CASSPGLAGNNEQFF